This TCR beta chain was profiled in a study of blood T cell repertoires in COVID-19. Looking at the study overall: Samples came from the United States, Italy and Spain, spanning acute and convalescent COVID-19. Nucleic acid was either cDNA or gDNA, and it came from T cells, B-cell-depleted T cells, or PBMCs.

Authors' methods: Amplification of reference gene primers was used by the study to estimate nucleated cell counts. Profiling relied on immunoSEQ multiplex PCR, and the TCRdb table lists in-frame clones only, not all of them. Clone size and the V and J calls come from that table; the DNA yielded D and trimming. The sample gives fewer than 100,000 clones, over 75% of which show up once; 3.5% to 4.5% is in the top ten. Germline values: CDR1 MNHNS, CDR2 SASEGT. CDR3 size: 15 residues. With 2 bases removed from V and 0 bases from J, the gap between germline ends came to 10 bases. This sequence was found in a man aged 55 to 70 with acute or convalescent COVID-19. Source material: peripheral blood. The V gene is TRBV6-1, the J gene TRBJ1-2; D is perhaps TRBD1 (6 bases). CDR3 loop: CASSERGRANYGYTF. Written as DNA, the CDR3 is TGTGCCAGCAGTGAAAGGGGGAGAGCTAACTATGGCTACACCTTC.